Each of the 8 T cell receptor beta chains below was sequenced from the same sample in a study of Graves' ophthalmopathy and Graves' hyperthyroidism. TCR beta CDR3 regions were amplified from RNA transcripts. The workflow started with a first-round RT-PCR run with HTBI primers and then moved on to a second-round multiplex PCR. TCRdb called the multiplex PCR reads again in MiXCR, with one record for every CDR3 protein. The data contain 900,000 to 1,200,000 distinct CDR3 sequences, about two fifths of them singletons. Sequencing was performed on peripheral blood or thyroid tissue (not recorded which). All receptors derive from an adult man with Graves' hyperthyroidism.

This clonotype occurred many times. This CDR3 is CASSESLGRNTEAFF. The CDR3 nucleotides read TGCGCCAGCAGTGAGTCGCTGGGACGGAACACTGAAGCTTTCTTT. The chain employs TRBV10-2 and TRBJ1-1; TRBD1 is a possible D gene (5 bases). Germline values: CDR1 WSHSY, CDR2 SAAADI. There are 15 residues in the CDR3. V lost 0 bases and J 1 base, leaving 9 bases between the germline ends.

For this clonotype: A much larger clone lies one base from this, so it may be a read error. The J gene is TRBJ2-7, the V gene TRBV5-1, with unresolved D. Germline assignment: CDR1 SGHRS and CDR2 YFSETQ. The CDR3 sequence is 15 residues long. The CDR3 coding sequence is TGCGCCGGCAGCTTGGCTTCTTCGAGCTCCTACGAGCAGTACTTC. This gives the protein CAGSLASSSSYEQYF.

The CDR3 bases are TGTGCCAGCACCCATGCGAGGGTACCGGCTAACTATGGCTACACCTTC. This gives the protein CASTHARVPANYGYTF. This chain links TRBV7-8 with TRBJ1-2; no definite D call. This CDR3 has 16 amino acids. Germline CDR1 is SGHVS and CDR2 is FQNEAQ. V was cut by 7 bases and J by 0 bases, with 18 bases left in between.

This clonotype was detected many times. The V gene is TRBV20-1, the J gene TRBJ1-6; D might be TRBD1 (6 bases). V lost 3 bases, J lost 10 bases, and 16 bases lay in between. This CDR3 has 14 amino acids. CDR1 DFQATT and CDR2 SNEGSKA come from the germline V gene (reference sequence). Written as DNA, the CDR3 is TGCAGTGCTAGGTCTATGGGGCAGGGGTCACCCCTCCACTTT. It translates to CSARSMGQGSPLHF.

This clonotype was counted ten times or more. The chain is built from TRBV7-9 and TRBJ2-7, with TRBD2 as a possible D gene (6 bases). This CDR3 has 15 residues. Trimming removed 5 bases at V and 4 bases at J, with 18 bases between. Germline CDR1 and CDR2: SEHNR and FQNEAQ (reference sequence). DNA for the CDR3: TGTGCCAGCAGCCTCCGGGAGAAGGGCCCGTACGAGCAGTACTTC. It translates to CASSLREKGPYEQYF. Full variable domain (remainder filled in from reference TRBV7-9 and TRBJ2-7): DTGVSQNPRHKITKRGQNVTFRCDPISEHNRLYWYRQTLGQGPEFLTYFQNEAQLEKSRLLSDRFSAERPKGSFSTLEIQRTEQGDSAMYLCASSLREKGPYEQYFGPGTRLTVT.

V gene TRBV20-1 combines with J gene TRBJ2-7; D call uncertain. Looked up from germline, CDR1 is DFQATT and CDR2 is SNEGSKA (reference sequence). There are 14 residues in the CDR3. Trimming cost V 6 bases and J 4 bases, with 19 bases left between them. CDR3 region: CSAPNRAIGYEQYF. CDR3 sequence (DNA): TGCAGTGCCCCAAACCGGGCCATCGGGTACGAGCAGTACTTC.

The chain carries TRBV18 and TRBJ2-7; 12 bases agree with TRBD1. Trimming removed 5 bases from V and 4 bases from J; junction bases left unmatched: 3. CDR1 is KGHSH and CDR2 is LQKENI in the germline V gene. The CDR3 covers 14 residues. The DNA for the CDR3 is TGTGCCAGCTCAGGGGACAGGGGGCCTTACGAGCAGTACTTC. This sequence encodes CASSGDRGPYEQYF.

This clonotype was seen at least ten times. This chain joins TRBV12-3 or TRBV12-4 and TRBJ2-7; D is tentatively TRBD1 or TRBD2 (5 bases each). The CDR3 spans 14 residues. V was pared by 6 bases and J by 0 bases, with 12 bases between. CDR3 in amino acids: CASSRDPSSYEQYF. CDR3 nucleotide sequence: TGTGCCAGCAGCCGGGACCCGAGCTCCTACGAGCAGTACTTC.